These T cell receptor beta chains were read from a single sample in a study of Ad26.COV2.S vaccination and SARS-CoV-2 variants. Assay used: immunoSEQ multiplex PCR; TCRdb lists only in-frame clones, some missing. Of roughly 680,000 clones in the sample, 89% were seen once. The sequencing used peripheral blood, collected in a trial of Ad26.COV2.S vaccine versus placebo. These receptors were collected from a person aged 18-65 years who received the Ad26.COV2.S COVID-19 vaccine or a placebo. Each CDR3 is given with its conserved first and last residue. D genes are given only for firm matches. Clone size is stated in some rows and not others, as once, few, many or a class when expanded.

D gene,J gene,clone size,V gene,CDR3 protein,CDR3 DNA
TRBD1,TRBJ2-3,NA,TRBV6-2/TRBV6-3,CASSYEPGQGSTDTQYF,TGTGCCAGCAGTTACGAGCCGGGACAGGGGAGTACAGATACGCAGTATTTT
NA,TRBJ2-7,once,TRBV30,CAWSPQGNEQYF,TGTGCCTGGAGCCCTCAAGGGAACGAGCAGTACTTC
NA,TRBJ2-1,NA,TRBV21-1,CASATGGIYNEQFF,TGTGCCAGCGCGACAGGGGGTATCTACAATGAGCAGTTCTTC
TRBD2,TRBJ2-3,NA,TRBV7-2,CASSLELAGGPDTQYF,TGTGCCAGCAGCTTAGAACTAGCGGGAGGGCCAGATACGCAGTATTTT
NA,TRBJ2-5,NA,TRBV7-9,CASSTVQETQYF,TGTGCCAGCTCTACGGTCCAAGAGACCCAGTACTTC
TRBD2,TRBJ2-5,NA,TRBV15,CATSRDRAGTSLETQYF,TGTGCCACCAGCAGAGATCGGGCCGGGACTAGTCTCGAGACCCAGTACTTC
NA,TRBJ2-7,NA,TRBV30,CAWSVKREDTYEQYF,TGTGCCTGGAGTGTAAAGAGAGAGGACACCTACGAGCAGTACTTC
NA,TRBJ2-7,NA,TRBV24-1,CATSGDNSYEQYF,TGTGCCACCAGCGGAGACAACTCCTACGAGCAGTACTTC
NA,TRBJ1-5,NA,TRBV6-5,CASSPRQEGNQPQHF,TGTGCCAGCAGCCCCCGACAGGAGGGCAATCAGCCCCAGCATTTT
NA,TRBJ1-1,NA,TRBV6-2/TRBV6-3,CASSLGLPTEAFF,TGTGCCAGCAGTTTGGGGTTACCCACTGAAGCTTTCTTT
NA,TRBJ1-2,NA,TRBV6-6,CASSSSQGIGSYGYTF,TGTGCCAGCAGTTCTAGTCAGGGAATAGGTAGCTATGGCTACACCTTC
NA,TRBJ1-2,once,TRBV3-1/TRBV3-2,CASSQADSYGYTF,TGTGCCAGCAGCCAGGCAGACAGCTATGGCTACACCTTC
TRBD1,TRBJ1-2,NA,TRBV19,CASSGQAYGYTF,TGTGCCAGTAGCGGACAGGCCTATGGCTACACCTTC
TRBD1,TRBJ2-5,NA,TRBV5-1,CASSGGQAPLQETQYF,TGCGCCAGCAGCGGGGGACAGGCCCCACTCCAAGAGACCCAGTACTTC
NA,TRBJ1-5,once,TRBV2,CASEGGTGRGNQPQHF,TGTGCCAGTGAGGGGGGGACGGGGCGCGGCAATCAGCCCCAGCATTTT
NA,TRBJ2-5,once,TRBV12-3/TRBV12-4,CASRSGFRETQYF,TGTGCCAGCAGGTCCGGTTTTAGAGAGACCCAGTACTTC
NA,TRBJ1-1,NA,TRBV2,CASKGGANTEAFF,TGTGCCAGCAAGGGGGGAGCGAACACTGAAGCTTTCTTT
TRBD1,TRBJ2-3,NA,TRBV5-5,CASSLEGQGGADTQYF,TGTGCCAGCAGCTTGGAGGGACAGGGGGGCGCAGATACGCAGTATTTT
NA,TRBJ2-5,NA,TRBV6-5,CASKGVETQYF,TGTGCCAGCAAAGGGGTAGAGACCCAGTACTTC
NA,TRBJ2-7,NA,TRBV19,CASSREQGYEQYF,TGTGCCAGTAGTCGAGAACAGGGCTACGAGCAGTACTTC
NA,TRBJ1-1,NA,TRBV14,CASSPRLNTEAFF,TGTGCCAGCAGCCCCCGCTTGAACACTGAAGCTTTCTTT
NA,TRBJ2-7,once,TRBV11-1,CASSLNGQTYVQYF,TGTGCCAGCAGCTTAAATGGTCAAACCTACGTGCAGTACTTC
NA,TRBJ1-5,few,TRBV6-5,CASSRVGNQPQHF,TGTGCCAGCAGTCGGGTAGGCAATCAGCCCCAGCATTTT
NA,TRBJ2-3,NA,TRBV24-1,CATSGGGSTDTQYF,TGTGCCACCAGTGGTGGGGGGAGCACAGATACGCAGTATTTT
TRBD1,TRBJ1-1,NA,TRBV11-2,CASSLEGTDTEAFF,TGTGCCAGCAGCCTAGAGGGGACAGACACTGAAGCTTTCTTT
TRBD2,TRBJ2-3,NA,TRBV4-2,CASSTRTSGGADTQYF,TGTGCCAGCAGCACTAGGACTAGCGGGGGGGCGGATACGCAGTATTTT
NA,TRBJ1-4,once,TRBV7-2,CASSLVGWAATNEKLFF,TGTGCCAGCAGCTTAGTAGGTTGGGCCGCAACTAATGAAAAACTGTTTTTT